This T cell receptor (beta chain) was recovered during a study of blood T cell repertoires in COVID-19. The overall study: Sites across the United States, Italy and Spain contributed samples from acute and convalescent COVID-19. T cells, B-cell-depleted T cells, or PBMCs provided the cDNA or gDNA that served as material.

As regards this clone: This same CDR3 is encoded by further DNA sequences in the sample.

Seattle patient enrollment occurred during active infection, with longitudinal follow-up thereafter. Trimming removed 5 bases at V and 8 bases at J, with 12 bases between. The CDR3 runs to 12 residues. CDR1 is SEHNR, CDR2 FQNEAQ, per germline (reference sequence). Per the original methods: Reference gene primers were amplified, and this amplification served to estimate nucleated cell counts. TCRdb's table, derived via immunoSEQ multiplex PCR, lists solely in-frame clones and lacks some. V and J calls and clone size are given by that table; D and trimming were obtained from the DNA. Of roughly 200,000 clones listed, around 80% are singletons.

The source material was peripheral blood. This TCR came from a woman aged 30 to 39 with COVID-19, enrolled during active disease. The chain links TRBV7-9 to TRBJ1-2, with D maybe TRBD1 (5 bases). The CDR3 nucleotides are TGTGCCAGCAGCACGGGGGGAAAGGGCTACACCTTC. Protein: CASSTGGKGYTF.